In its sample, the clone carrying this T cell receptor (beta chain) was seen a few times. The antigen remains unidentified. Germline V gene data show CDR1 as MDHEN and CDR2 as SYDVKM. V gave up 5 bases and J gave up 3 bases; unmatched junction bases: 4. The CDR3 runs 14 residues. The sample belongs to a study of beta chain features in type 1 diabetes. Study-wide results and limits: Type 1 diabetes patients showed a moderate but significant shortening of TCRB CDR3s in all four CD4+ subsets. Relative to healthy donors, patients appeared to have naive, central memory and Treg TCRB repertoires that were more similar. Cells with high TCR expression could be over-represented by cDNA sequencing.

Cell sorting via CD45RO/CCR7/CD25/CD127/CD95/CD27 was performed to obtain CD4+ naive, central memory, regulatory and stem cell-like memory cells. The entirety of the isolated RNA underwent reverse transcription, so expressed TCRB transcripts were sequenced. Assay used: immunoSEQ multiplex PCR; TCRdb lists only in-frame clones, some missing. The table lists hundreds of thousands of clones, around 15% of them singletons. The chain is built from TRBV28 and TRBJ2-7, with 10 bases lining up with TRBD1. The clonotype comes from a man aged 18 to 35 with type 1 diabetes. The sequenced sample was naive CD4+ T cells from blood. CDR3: CASSGTGAGYEQYF. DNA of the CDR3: TGTGCCAGCAGTGGGACAGGGGCGGGCTACGAGCAGTACTTC.